These T cell receptor beta chains were read from a single sample in a study of T cells after yellow fever vaccination. In TCRdb, the 5' RACE reads were re-called with MiXCR into one record per CDR3 protein. Here the sample spans around 260,000 distinct CDR3 sequences, around 4.9% being singletons. The specimen comprised CD4+ T cells sorted from PBMCs, sampled on the day of the yellow fever booster vaccination. The origin of the receptors is a man younger than 35 who received the YFV17D yellow fever vaccine. CDR3s include the opening cysteine and the closing phenylalanine or tryptophan. The D gene is left open where the match is weak. Only part of the rows carry a size: once, few, many, or a class if the clone is expanded.

TRBV3-1	TRBJ2-1	-	-	CASSPQGLRANEQFF	TGTGCCAGCAGCCCCCAGGGGCTTCGCGCCAATGAGCAGTTCTTC
TRBV19	TRBJ2-3	TRBD1	few	CASSRGQGNTDTQYF	TGTGCCAGTAGTCGAGGACAGGGGAACACAGATACGCAGTATTTT
TRBV12-3/TRBV12-4	TRBJ1-2	-	many	CASSLGGDGYTF	TGTGCCAGCAGTCTCGGGGGGGATGGCTACACCTTC
TRBV6-5	TRBJ1-1	-	few	CASTNPQGEAFF	TGTGCCAGCACCAACCCCCAAGGTGAAGCTTTCTTT
TRBV5-1	TRBJ1-2	TRBD1	many	CASSLGTGLYGYTF	TGCGCCAGCAGCTTGGGGACAGGGCTTTATGGCTACACCTTC
TRBV5-4	TRBJ1-5	-	few	CASSQWGQPQHF	TGTGCCAGCAGCCAGTGGGGTCAGCCCCAGCATTTT
TRBV12-3/TRBV12-4	TRBJ1-5	-	few	CASSPSGRNQPQHF	TGTGCCAGCAGCCCGTCGGGGCGCAATCAGCCCCAGCATTTT
TRBV14	TRBJ2-7	-	many	CASSQDLALEQYF	TGTGCCAGCAGCCAAGACTTAGCACTCGAGCAGTACTTC
TRBV18	TRBJ1-6	TRBD1	few	CASSATGFDSPLHF	TGTGCCAGCTCAGCGACAGGGTTCGATTCACCCCTCCACTTT
TRBV9	TRBJ2-3	-	many	CASSTFGGRLYF	TGTGCCAGCAGCACCTTTGGGGGGAGGCTGTATTTT
TRBV12-3/TRBV12-4	TRBJ2-7	-	many	CASRAYQGRSYEQYF	TGTGCCAGCAGAGCTTACCAGGGGCGATCCTACGAGCAGTACTTC
TRBV28	TRBJ1-5	TRBD1	many	CASLRGAGGANQPQHF	TGTGCCAGCTTGAGGGGGGCAGGGGGCGCGAATCAGCCCCAGCATTTT
TRBV12-3/TRBV12-4	TRBJ1-1	-	many	CASSLRVLNTEAFF	TGTGCCAGCAGTTTAAGGGTTTTGAACACTGAAGCTTTCTTT
TRBV10-2	TRBJ2-5	-	many	CASSVGEMETQYF	TGCGCCAGCAGTGTCGGGGAGATGGAGACCCAGTACTTC
TRBV11-2	TRBJ1-2	-	many	CASSLGGNYGYTF	TGTGCCAGCAGCTTAGGGGGAAACTATGGCTACACCTTC